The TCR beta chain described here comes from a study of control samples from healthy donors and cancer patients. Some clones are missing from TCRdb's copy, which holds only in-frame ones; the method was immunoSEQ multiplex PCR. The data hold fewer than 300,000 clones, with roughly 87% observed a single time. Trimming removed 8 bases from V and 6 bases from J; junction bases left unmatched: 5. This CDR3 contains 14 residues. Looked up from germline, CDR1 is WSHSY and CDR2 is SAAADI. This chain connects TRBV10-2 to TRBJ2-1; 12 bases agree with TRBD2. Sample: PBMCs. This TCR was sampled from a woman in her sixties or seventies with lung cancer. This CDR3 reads CASEGLAGSNEQFF. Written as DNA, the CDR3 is TGCGCCAGCGAGGGACTAGCGGGTAGCAATGAGCAGTTCTTC.